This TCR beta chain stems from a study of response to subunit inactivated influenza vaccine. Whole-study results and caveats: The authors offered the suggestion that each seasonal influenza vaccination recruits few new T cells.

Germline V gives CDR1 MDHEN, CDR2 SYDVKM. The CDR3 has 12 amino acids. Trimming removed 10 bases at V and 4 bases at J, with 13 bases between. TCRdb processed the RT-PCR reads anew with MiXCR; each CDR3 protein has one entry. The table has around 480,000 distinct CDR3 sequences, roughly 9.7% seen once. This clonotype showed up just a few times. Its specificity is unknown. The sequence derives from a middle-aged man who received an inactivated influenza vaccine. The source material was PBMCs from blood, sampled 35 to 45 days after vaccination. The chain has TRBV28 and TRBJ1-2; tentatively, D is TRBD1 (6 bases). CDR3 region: CAITGSRYGYTF. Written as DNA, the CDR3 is TGTGCCATCACAGGGAGTCGCTATGGCTACACCTTC.